This TCR beta chain is drawn from a study of blood T cell repertoires in COVID-19. On the study more broadly: Whether acute or convalescent, the COVID-19 samples came from the United States, Italy and Spain.

The data were produced by immunoSEQ multiplex PCR, yet TCRdb's version contains in-frame clones alone and is incomplete. The sample records around 91,000 clones, about 85% being singletons. The CDR3 contains 13 residues. Per the germline V gene, CDR1 is SGHTA and CDR2 is FQGTGA. V dropped 6 bases and J dropped 8 bases, with 11 bases sitting between them. This clonotype was sampled from a human donor in a cohort sampled during active COVID-19. The chain carries TRBV7-3 and TRBJ1-6; D unresolved. The sample was peripheral blood. The CDR3 DNA reads as TGTGCCAGCAGTTCGGGGAGGGATTCACCCCTCCACTTT. Its protein is CASSSGRDSPLHF.